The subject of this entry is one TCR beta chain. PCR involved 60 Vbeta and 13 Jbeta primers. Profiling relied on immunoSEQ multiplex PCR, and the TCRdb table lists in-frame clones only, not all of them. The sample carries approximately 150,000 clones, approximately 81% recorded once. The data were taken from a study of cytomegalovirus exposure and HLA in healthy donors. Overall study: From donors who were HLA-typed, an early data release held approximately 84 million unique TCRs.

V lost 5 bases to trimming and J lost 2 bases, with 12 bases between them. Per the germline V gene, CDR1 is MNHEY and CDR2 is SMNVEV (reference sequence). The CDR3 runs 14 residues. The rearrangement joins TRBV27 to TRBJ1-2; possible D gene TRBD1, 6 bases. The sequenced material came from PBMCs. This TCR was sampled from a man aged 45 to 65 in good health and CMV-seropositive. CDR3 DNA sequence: TGTGCCAGCAGTCTAACCGGACAGAACTATGGCTACACCTTC. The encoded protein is CASSLTGQNYGYTF.